This T cell receptor beta chain was retrieved from a study of PD-1 blockade in classical Hodgkin lymphoma. Study as a whole: Patients were administered nivolumab (3 mg/kg intravenously) every 2 weeks.

The study's findings and limits: Newly diagnosed patients reportedly had lower baseline TCR diversity than healthy donors. A significant rise in TCR diversity was seen by C4D1 for CD4+ cells but not for CD8+ cells.

V lost 2 bases and J 5 bases, leaving 9 bases between the germline ends. This CDR3 has 13 residues. Germline CDR1 reads SGHTA; CDR2 reads FQGNSA. Each patient's relapse followed autologous stem cell transplantation, and brentuximab vedotin exposure varied. Magnetic depletion of non-target cells from thawed PBMCs yielded purified CD8+ T cells. Points on this clone: Its target is unknown.

Using immunoSEQ multiplex PCR, the repertoire was profiled, and TCRdb retains in-frame clones only, with some absent. The table includes around 6,100 clones, around 57% detected once. The sequences come from CD8+ T cells from blood, collected at baseline. This receptor was taken from a human donor with classical Hodgkin lymphoma. The chain recombines TRBV7-2 with TRBJ1-1; a weak D match, TRBD1 (5 bases). The CDR3 nucleotides are TGTGCCAGCAGCTTAAGAGGGGTAACTGAAGCTTTCTTT. Amino acids: CASSLRGVTEAFF.